These 9 T cell receptor beta chains were all obtained from the same sample, sequenced in a study of Ad26.COV2.S vaccination and SARS-CoV-2 variants. Treatment indicated: roughly 19 received Ad26.COV2.S at low or high dose, single or two shots; 5 received placebo; per-sample allocation not given. Day 63 after the first injection of vaccine or placebo was the sampling time. TCRdb's copy holds only in-frame clones and misses some; the assay was immunoSEQ multiplex PCR. The table lists more than 300,000 clones, roughly 90% of them singletons. The starting material was peripheral blood, obtained in a trial of Ad26.COV2.S vaccine versus placebo. These receptors originate from a person aged 18-65 years who received the Ad26.COV2.S COVID-19 vaccine or a placebo.

The chain couples TRBV10-3 to TRBJ1-6; D call uncertain. This CDR3 region has 13 residues. Germline-derived CDR1 and CDR2 are ENHRY and SYGVKD. V was pared by 6 bases and J by 10 bases, with 13 bases between. CDR3 nucleotide sequence: TGTGCCATCAGGTCTATTGGGGAATCACCCCTCCACTTT. Translated: CAIRSIGESPLHF.

This clone was recorded only once. V is TRBV27 and J is TRBJ2-3, with D uncertain. CDR3 size: 14 residues. The V gene lost 4 bases and the J gene lost 2 bases, with 10 bases spanning the gap. The germline V gene has CDR1 MNHEY and CDR2 SMNVEV (reference sequence). The CDR3 DNA reads as TGTGCCAGCAGTTCAAACACCCTCACAGATACGCAGTATTTT. Protein sequence: CASSSNTLTDTQYF.

The chain links TRBV3-1 (or the pseudogene TRBV3-2) to TRBJ2-1; D ambiguous. Germline V gives CDR1 LGHDT, CDR2 YNNKEL (reference sequence). The CDR3 has 12 residues. V was trimmed by 1 base and J by 4 bases, leaving 2 bases between them. Here the CDR3 DNA reads TGTGCCAGCAGCCAAGTTTACAATGAGCAGTTCTTC. Protein product: CASSQVYNEQFF.

The chain links TRBV21-1 to TRBJ2-7; TRBD1 was called by the table and not checked on the DNA. TRBV21-1 is termed a pseudogene. The CDR3 totals 16 residues. Here the CDR3 DNA reads TGTGCCAGCAGCGTTCGGGACAGTGGTATATGCTACGAGCAGTACTTC. It encodes CASSVRDSGICYEQYF.

The chain joins TRBV20-1 to TRBJ1-1; TRBD1 agrees at 7 bases. The CDR3 is made up of 11 amino acids. Germline V gene data show CDR1 as DFQATT and CDR2 as SNEGSKA (reference sequence). With V trimmed by 6 bases and J by 11 bases, 9 bases remained unmatched. CDR3 residues: CSAGTARNAFF. The DNA of the CDR3 is TGCAGTGCGGGGACAGCCAGGAACGCTTTCTTT.

V and J are TRBV27 and TRBJ2-2; no definite D call. V dropped 2 bases and J dropped 7 bases, with 5 bases sitting between them. The CDR3 totals 12 residues. Per the germline V gene, CDR1 is MNHEY and CDR2 is SMNVEV (reference sequence). In DNA form, the CDR3 reads TGTGCCAGCAGTTTAGGGTTCGGGGAGCTGTTTTTT. Its translation: CASSLGFGELFF.

The CDR3 DNA is TGTGCCAGTAACCTAGGAGGGGATCAGCCCCAGCATTTT. This sequence encodes CASNLGGDQPQHF. The chain combines TRBV19 with TRBJ1-5; possible D gene TRBD1, 5 bases. CDR1 LNHDA and CDR2 SQIVND come from the germline V gene (reference sequence). The V gene lost 7 bases and the J gene lost 5 bases, with 12 bases spanning the gap. CDR3 size: 13 residues.

The chain carries TRBV7-9 and TRBJ2-3; D uncertain. The germline CDR1 and CDR2 sequences are SEHNR and FQNEAQ (reference sequence). The CDR3 length is 14 residues. Trimming pared 3 bases from V and 2 bases from J, leaving 9 bases between. The CDR3 region is CASSFRQVTDTQYF. The CDR3 DNA follows: TGTGCCAGCAGCTTCAGGCAGGTCACAGATACGCAGTATTTT.

This chain links TRBV3-1 (or the pseudogene TRBV3-2) with TRBJ2-5; 8 bases agree with TRBD2. CDR3 length: 16 amino acids. The junction had 8 bases not matched to a gene; V was cut back by 3 bases and J by 2 bases. Germline V gene lookup returns CDR1 LGHDT and CDR2 YNNKEL (reference sequence). In DNA, the CDR3 is TGTGCCAGCAGCCAGAGTGATAGCGGGATACAAGAGACCCAGTACTTC. Its protein is CASSQSDSGIQETQYF.